This T cell receptor (beta chain) was identified during a study of CD8 T cells in Susac syndrome. Study-level information: Among the Susac syndrome patients who underwent sequencing, about 6 had clinically active disease, while about 8 of them were in remission. When blood was drawn, patients with Susac syndrome were on intravenous immunoglobulin alone, on corticosteroids, or therapy-naive.

Germline CDR1 SGHAT, CDR2 FQNNGV. The V and J ends lost 0 bases and 5 bases, in that order; junction bases with no gene match: 8. The CDR3 spans 17 residues. RNA totalling roughly 0.5 to 1 ug underwent reverse transcription with random hexamers. It was immunoSEQ multiplex PCR that amplified TCR beta CDR3 across 54 Vbeta and 13 Jbeta. TCRdb re-called the immunoSEQ multiplex PCR reads through MiXCR, storing one row per CDR3 protein. The table has over 150,000 distinct CDR3 sequences, 85% to 95% seen once. CD8+ and CD4+ T cells taken from blood had their TCR beta sequenced. The chain employs TRBV11-2 and TRBJ2-7; 12 bases fit TRBD2. This sequence originates from a human donor with Susac syndrome. The sample was CD4+ T cells from PBMCs. CDR3 DNA sequence: TGTGCCAGCAGCTTAGATAGGAGACTAGCGGGAGCCAACGAGCAGTACTTC. The encoded protein is CASSLDRRLAGANEQYF. Looking up the rest from reference TRBV11-2 and TRBJ2-7 gives the full variable domain: EAGVAQSPRYKIIEKRQSVAFWCNPISGHATLYWYQQILGQGPKLLIQFQNNGVVDDSQLPKDRFSAERLKGVDSTLKIQPAKLEDSAVYLCASSLDRRLAGANEQYFGPGTRLTVT.